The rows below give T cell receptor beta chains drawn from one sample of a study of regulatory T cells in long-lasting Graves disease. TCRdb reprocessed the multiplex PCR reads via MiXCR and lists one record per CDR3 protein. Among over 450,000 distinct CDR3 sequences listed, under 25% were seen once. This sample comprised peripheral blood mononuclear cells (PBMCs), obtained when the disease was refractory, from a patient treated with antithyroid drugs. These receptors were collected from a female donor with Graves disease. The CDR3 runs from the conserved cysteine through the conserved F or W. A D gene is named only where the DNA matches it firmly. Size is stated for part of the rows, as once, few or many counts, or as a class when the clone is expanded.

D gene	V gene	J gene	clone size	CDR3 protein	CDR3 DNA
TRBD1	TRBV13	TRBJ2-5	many	CASSSGQGRETQYF	TGTGCCAGCAGCTCCGGACAGGGGCGAGAGACCCAGTACTTC
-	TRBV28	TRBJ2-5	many	CASTLTGGAETQYF	TGTGCCAGCACCCTGACGGGGGGCGCAGAGACCCAGTACTTC
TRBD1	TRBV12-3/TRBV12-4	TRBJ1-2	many	CASNRGSDGYTF	TGTGCCAGCAACAGGGGGTCAGATGGCTACACCTTC
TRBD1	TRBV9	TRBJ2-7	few	CASSTLDPGQGAPYEQYF	TGTGCCAGCAGCACTCTAGACCCGGGACAGGGGGCTCCCTACGAGCAGTACTTC
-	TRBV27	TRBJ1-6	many	CASSLAGPRNSPLHF	TGTGCCAGCAGTTTAGCCGGGCCCAGAAATTCACCCCTCCACTTT
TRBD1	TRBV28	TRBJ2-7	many	CASKGDRPSYEQYF	TGTGCCAGCAAAGGGGACAGGCCGTCCTACGAGCAGTACTTC
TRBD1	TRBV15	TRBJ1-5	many	CATSGRTGLDQPQHF	TGTGCCACCAGCGGACGGACAGGGTTGGATCAGCCCCAGCATTTT
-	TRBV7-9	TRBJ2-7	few	CASSSARGFTYEQYF	TGTGCCAGCAGCTCAGCGAGGGGGTTTACCTACGAGCAGTACTTC
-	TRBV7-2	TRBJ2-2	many	CASSLPPGQGTTGELFF	TGTGCCAGCAGCTTACCCCCCGGGCAGGGGACCACCGGGGAGCTGTTTTTT
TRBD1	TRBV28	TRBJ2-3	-	CASRAGGWYTQYF	TGTGCCAGCCGCGCAGGGGGCTGGTATACGCAGTATTTT
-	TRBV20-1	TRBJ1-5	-	CSARAGESNQPQHF	TGCAGTGCTAGAGCGGGGGAAAGCAATCAGCCCCAGCATTTT
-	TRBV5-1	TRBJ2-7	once	CASTRGPGGPGQTYEQYF	TGCGCCAGCACCAGAGGCCCGGGGGGCCCGGGACAAACCTACGAGCAGTACTTC
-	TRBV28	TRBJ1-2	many	CASTKSTRDTYYGYTF	TGTGCCAGCACCAAATCAACCCGGGACACGTACTATGGCTACACCTTC
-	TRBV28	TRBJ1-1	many	CASSRGDMNTEAFF	TGTGCCAGCAGCAGGGGAGACATGAACACTGAAGCTTTCTTT
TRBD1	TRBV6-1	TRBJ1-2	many	CASRLQGYNYGYTF	TGTGCCAGCAGACTACAGGGGTATAACTATGGCTACACCTTC
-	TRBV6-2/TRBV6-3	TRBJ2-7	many	CAYSQGYEQYF	TGTGCATATTCACAGGGTTACGAGCAGTACTTC
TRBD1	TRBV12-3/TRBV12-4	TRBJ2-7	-	CASTPGTGRYEQYF	TGTGCCAGCACTCCCGGGACAGGGCGGTACGAGCAGTACTTC
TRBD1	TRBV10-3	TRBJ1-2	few	CAIGTGDGYTF	TGTGCCATCGGGACAGGGGACGGCTACACCTTC
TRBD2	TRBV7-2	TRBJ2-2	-	CASSLRLAGGDTGELFF	TGTGCCAGCAGCCTCCGACTAGCGGGAGGGGACACCGGGGAGCTGTTTTTT
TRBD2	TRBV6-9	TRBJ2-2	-	CASSYLDGRAGGGELFF	TGTGCCAGCAGTTACCTTGACGGGAGGGCCGGGGGCGGGGAGCTGTTTTTT
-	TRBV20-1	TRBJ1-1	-	CSAYGRSNTEAFF	TGCAGTGCTTATGGACGGTCAAACACTGAAGCTTTCTTT
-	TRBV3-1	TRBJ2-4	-	CASSQLQGNIQYF	TGTGCCAGCAGCCAACTACAGGGAAACATTCAGTACTTC
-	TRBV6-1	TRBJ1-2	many	CASRSDRLYGYTF	TGTGCCAGCAGAAGCGACAGACTCTATGGCTACACCTTC
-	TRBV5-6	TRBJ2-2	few	CASSLRYHTGELFF	TGTGCCAGCAGCCTCAGATACCACACCGGGGAGCTGTTTTTT
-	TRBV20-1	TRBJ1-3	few	CSASDPRSSGNTIYF	TGCAGTGCTAGTGACCCCCGATCCTCTGGAAACACCATATATTTT
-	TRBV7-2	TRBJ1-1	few	CASSLARYEAFF	TGTGCCAGCAGCTTAGCACGGTACGAAGCTTTCTTT
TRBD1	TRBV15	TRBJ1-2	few	CATSSPLGRGQGVNYGYTF	TGTGCCACCAGCAGTCCCCTCGGACGGGGACAGGGGGTTAACTATGGCTACACCTTC
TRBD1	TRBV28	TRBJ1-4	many	CASRSTGQGGEKLFF	TGTGCCAGCCGCTCGACGGGGCAGGGGGGTGAAAAACTGTTTTTT
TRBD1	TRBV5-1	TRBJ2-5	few	CASSPYGTGETQYF	TGCGCCAGCAGTCCCTATGGGACAGGGGAGACCCAGTACTTC
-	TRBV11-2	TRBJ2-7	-	CASSPHYESSYEQYF	TGTGCCAGCAGCCCCCATTATGAGAGCTCCTACGAGCAGTACTTC
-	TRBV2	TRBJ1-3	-	CASSERAAGNTIYF	TGTGCCAGCAGTGAAAGGGCTGCTGGAAACACCATATATTTT
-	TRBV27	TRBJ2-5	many	CASYPFKAEKVGETQYF	TGTGCCAGCTACCCGTTTAAAGCGGAGAAGGTCGGAGAGACCCAGTACTTC
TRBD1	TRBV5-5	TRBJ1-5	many	CASRPDRVNQPQHF	TGTGCCAGCAGGCCAGACAGGGTAAATCAGCCCCAGCATTTT
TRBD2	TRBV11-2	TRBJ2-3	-	CASSSLAGVGTDTQYF	TGTGCCAGCAGCTCCTTAGCGGGAGTAGGCACAGATACGCAGTATTTT
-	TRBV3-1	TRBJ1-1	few	CASSQVVGRGTEAFF	TGTGCCAGCAGCCAAGTGGTCGGCAGGGGCACTGAAGCTTTCTTT
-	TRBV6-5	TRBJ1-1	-	CASSYSSTGQLEAFF	TGTGCCAGCAGTTACTCGAGTACGGGCCAACTTGAAGCTTTCTTT
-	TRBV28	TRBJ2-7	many	CASSFSHRGGTYEQYF	TGTGCCAGCAGTTTTTCCCACCGGGGCGGAACCTACGAGCAGTACTTC
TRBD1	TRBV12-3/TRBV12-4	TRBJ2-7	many	CASSLEGSGGYLYEQYF	TGTGCCAGCAGTTTAGAGGGGTCAGGGGGCTATCTTTACGAGCAGTACTTC
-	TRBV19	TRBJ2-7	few	CASASGSTPNYEQYF	TGTGCCAGTGCCTCCGGGAGCACTCCAAACTACGAGCAGTACTTC
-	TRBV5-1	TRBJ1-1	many	CASSLPSGATEAFF	TGCGCCAGCAGCTTACCAAGTGGAGCCACTGAAGCTTTCTTT
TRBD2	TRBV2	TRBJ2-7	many	CASSEVGSGRAYEQYF	TGTGCCAGCAGTGAAGTGGGTAGCGGGAGGGCCTACGAGCAGTACTTC
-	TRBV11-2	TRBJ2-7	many	CASSLTGRFYEQYF	TGTGCCAGCAGCTTGACGGGACGATTCTACGAGCAGTACTTC
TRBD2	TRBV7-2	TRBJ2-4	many	CASSRVAGVKNIQYF	TGTGCCAGCAGCCGGGTAGCGGGAGTGAAAAACATTCAGTACTTC
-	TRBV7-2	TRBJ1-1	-	CASSLVGPQNTEAFF	TGTGCCAGCAGCTTAGTAGGACCTCAGAACACTGAAGCTTTCTTT
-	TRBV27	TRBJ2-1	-	CASTMGGADNEQFF	TGTGCCAGCACCATGGGGGGGGCCGACAATGAGCAGTTCTTC